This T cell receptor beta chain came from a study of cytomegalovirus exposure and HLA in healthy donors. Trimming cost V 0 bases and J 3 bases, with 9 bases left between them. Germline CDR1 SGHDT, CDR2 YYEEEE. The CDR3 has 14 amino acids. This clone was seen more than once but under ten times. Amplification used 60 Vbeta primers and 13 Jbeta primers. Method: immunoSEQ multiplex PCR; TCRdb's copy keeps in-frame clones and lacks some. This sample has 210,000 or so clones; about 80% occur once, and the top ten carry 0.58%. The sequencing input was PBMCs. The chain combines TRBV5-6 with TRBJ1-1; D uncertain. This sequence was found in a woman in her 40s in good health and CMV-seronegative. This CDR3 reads CASSLAGGYTEAFF. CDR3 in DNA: TGTGCCAGCAGCTTGGCTGGCGGCTACACTGAAGCTTTCTTT.